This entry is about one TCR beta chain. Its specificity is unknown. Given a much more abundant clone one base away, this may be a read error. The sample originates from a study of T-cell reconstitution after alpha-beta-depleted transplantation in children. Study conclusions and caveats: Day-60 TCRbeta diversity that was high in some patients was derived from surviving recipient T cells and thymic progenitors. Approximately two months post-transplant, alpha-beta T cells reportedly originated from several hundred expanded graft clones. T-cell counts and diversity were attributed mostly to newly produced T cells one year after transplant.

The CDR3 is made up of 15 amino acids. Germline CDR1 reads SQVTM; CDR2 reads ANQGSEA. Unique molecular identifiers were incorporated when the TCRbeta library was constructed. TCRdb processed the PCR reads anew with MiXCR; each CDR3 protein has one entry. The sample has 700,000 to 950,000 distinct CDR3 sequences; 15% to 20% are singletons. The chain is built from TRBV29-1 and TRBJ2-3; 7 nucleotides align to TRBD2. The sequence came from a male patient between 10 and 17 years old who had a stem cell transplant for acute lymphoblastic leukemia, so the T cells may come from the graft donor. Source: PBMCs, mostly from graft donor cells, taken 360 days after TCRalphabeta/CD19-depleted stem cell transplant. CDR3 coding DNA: TGCAGCGTTGAAAGGAAGCGGGGAGCCACAGATCCGCAGTATTTT. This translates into CSVERKRGATDPQYF.